This T cell receptor (beta chain) was recovered during a study of shared clonotypes between healthy human individuals (TCRdb year 2020). Study-level background: The cohort included three men and a couple of women between 18 and 49 years of age. Libraries were prepared and TCR repertoires were sequenced by different laboratories using diverse techniques, in order to increase sequencing depth and limit assay-specific biases. To estimate repertoire size and how much clonotypes are shared between individuals, the study performed deep sequencing of blood TCR repertoires from 4 to 6 healthy adults. Per donor, leukapheresis produced somewhere between about 0.94 and 9 billion PBMCs.

The donors were healthy, HIV-negative adults with no recently reported acute infections or vaccinations. Every donor was a Caucasian adult living in Nashville, Tennessee, USA. For unsorted samples, some 90 million PBMCs were counted, and genomic DNA was extracted using the QIAamp DNA Blood Mini kit. Blood was collected by leukapheresis, and PBMCs were isolated by Ficoll-Histopaque density gradient centrifugation and then cryopreserved in liquid nitrogen vapor phase. With respect to this clone: Its antigen is unknown. Qualities for individual bases were not recorded, and no much larger clone is one base off.

What the research found in general, with its limitations: The small number of donors limited the genetic and exposure-history diversity represented. Sampling was limited to blood, and TCR repertoires in tissue likely differ from TCR repertoires in blood. Based on pairwise subsampling, the degree of clonotype sharing among donors was expected to be affected by sequencing depth.

TCR CDR3 regions were amplified from genomic DNA by multiplex PCR using the deep immunoSEQ assay. Genomic DNA extracted from each cell subset was distributed evenly over all wells of several immunoSEQ 96-well plates, and each plate served as one replicate. For unsorted PBMC, 300 ng genomic DNA, equal to about 30,000 T cell genomes, was loaded into each replicate PCR. Ten immunoSEQ deep assay plates were used to sequence unsorted PBMC genomic DNA. The purified libraries were quantified using a Qubit 3.0 fluorometer, sized with a Bioanalyzer 2100, and then quantified again using the KAPA Library Quantification kit. A separate single-read 150-cycle Illumina NextSeq 550 flow cell was used to sequence each immunoSEQ 96-well plate. Concerning the study's data processing: Because only junctional sequences without quality scores were contained in the immunoSEQ output, filtering matching that applied to full-length reads could not be performed. Sequences were annotated with PyIR, a Python wrapper for IgBLAST v1.9, and V/J genes and CDR3 were assigned using IMGT germline references. Reads were filtered out if the reads had weak V/J assignments (E-value above 1e-6), no CDR3, stop codons, out-of-frame junctions, or ambiguous translated residues. A V3J clonotype was defined by an identical inferred V gene, J gene, and CDR3 amino acid sequence. To compute the percentage overlap between repertoires, the number of shared unique clonotypes was divided by the size of the smaller repertoire. Repertoire richness was assessed with RTK rarefaction, the Chao1 estimator, and Recon v2.1 estimates of unobserved clonotypes. Imported from immuneACCESS, the table was reduced by TCRdb to in-frame sequences with V and J called. These copies leave out some clones; in studies compared against another copy, an unresolved V gene accounts for under half, and the cause of the remainder is not known. V and J calls and clone size follow that table, whereas D and trimming were derived from the DNA. For this sample the table gives roughly 500,000 clones, of which 70% to 80% were detected only once. The ten largest account for 9.5% to 15% of the sample.

The receptor comes from a woman aged 35 to 49 in good health. Some clones in this sample may be carry-over from other donors' samples. The sample comprised PBMCs.

The CDR3 region reads CASSQDGGGRTDTQYF. The nucleotide sequence is TGCGCCAGCAGCCAAGATGGGGGGGGAAGGACAGATACGCAGTATTTT. The rearrangement combines TRBV4-1 with TRBJ2-3; 7 bases in between match TRBD2. Spanning cysteine to phenylalanine, the CDR3 consists of 16 amino acids. CDR3 DNA is the only sequence kept; it has 48 bases, read in frame from the first base. The germline V end is reduced by 0 bases and the J end by 3 bases; junction bases left unmatched: 6. In the germline V gene, CDR1 corresponds to MGHRA and CDR2 to YSYEKL.